This T cell receptor beta chain was identified during a study of blood T cell repertoires in COVID-19. Turning to the study itself: There were acute and convalescent COVID-19 samples, and they came from the United States, Italy and Spain. Sources were T cells, B-cell-depleted T cells, or PBMCs; the material itself was cDNA or gDNA.

Clones were sequenced by immunoSEQ multiplex PCR, and TCRdb holds only the in-frame ones, with some missing. The sample consists of 99,000 or so clones, more than 70% of them appearing once. The receptor was isolated from a woman aged 55-69 years in a cohort sampled during active or convalescent COVID-19. Sequenced: peripheral blood.

The CDR3 loop reads CASSYGQVGEKLFF. CDR3 DNA: TGTGCCAGCAGTTACGGGCAGGTCGGTGAAAAACTGTTTTTT. V usage is TRBV6-6 and J usage is TRBJ1-4, with no clear D. Trimming pared 2 bases from V and 7 bases from J, leaving 11 bases between. The CDR3 length is 14 residues. The germline V gene has CDR1 MNHNY and CDR2 SVGAGI (reference sequence).